The TCR beta chain described here comes from a study of cytomegalovirus exposure and HLA in healthy donors. There are a few counts of this clone. Its antigen is undetermined. This CDR3 is built from 15 residues. Germline CDR1 is ENHRY and CDR2 is SYGVKD. V shed 6 bases and J 4 bases; nucleotides not matched to a gene: 8. General study points: When a later analysis compared HLA-associated TCR beta chains with equally common others, the HLA-associated chains turned out to be more clonally expanded and to have lower generation probabilities. Later analysis demonstrated an association between a missense DCLRE1C variant and TCR beta V- and J-gene trimming. In vitro testing confirmed a few CMV-associated chains as specific for CMV antigens.

This PCR relied on a set of 60 Vbeta primers and 13 Jbeta primers. Original data processing: Later analysis identified tens of millions of unique TCR beta chains, 9 million to 13 million shared. Sequencing was performed with immunoSEQ multiplex PCR; in TCRdb, only in-frame clones are kept and a portion is missing. V and J calls plus clone size are reproduced from that table; the DNA served to infer D and trimming. This table holds under 70,000 clones, 55% to 80% found once. The clonotype was recovered from a woman aged 25 to 39 in good health and CMV-seronegative. The sample taken for sequencing was PBMCs. The genes are TRBV10-3 and TRBJ1-1; TRBD1 matches 10 bases. As DNA, the CDR3 is TGTGCCATCAGAGGACAGGACAGGGGGAGCACTGAAGCTTTCTTT. Its translation: CAIRGQDRGSTEAFF.